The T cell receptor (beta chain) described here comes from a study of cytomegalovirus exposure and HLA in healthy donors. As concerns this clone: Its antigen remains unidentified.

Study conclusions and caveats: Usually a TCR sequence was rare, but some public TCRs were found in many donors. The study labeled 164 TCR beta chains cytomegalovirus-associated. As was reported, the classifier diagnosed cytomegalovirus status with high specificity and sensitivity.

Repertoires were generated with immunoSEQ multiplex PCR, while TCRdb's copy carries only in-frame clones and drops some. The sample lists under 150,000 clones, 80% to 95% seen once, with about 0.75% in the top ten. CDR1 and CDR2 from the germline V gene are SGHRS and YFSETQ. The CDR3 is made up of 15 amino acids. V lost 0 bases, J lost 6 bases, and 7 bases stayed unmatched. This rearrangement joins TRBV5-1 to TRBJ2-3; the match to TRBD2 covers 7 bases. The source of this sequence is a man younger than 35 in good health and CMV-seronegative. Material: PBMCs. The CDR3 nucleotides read TGCGCCAGCAGCTTGGGGCCTAGCGGAGGGGATACGCAGTATTTT. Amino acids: CASSLGPSGGDTQYF.